This T cell receptor (beta chain) derives from a study of cytomegalovirus exposure and HLA in healthy donors. Study-wide points: The dataset shows that most TCR sequences were rare, while some public TCRs occurred in many donors.

This CDR3 is 14 amino acids long. The J segment lost 5 bases and the V segment lost 0 bases, leaving 4 bases of the junction unmatched. CDR1 and CDR2 (germline): LGHNA, YNFKEQ. Profiled with immunoSEQ multiplex PCR; TCRdb holds only in-frame clones, not every one. In the table there are about 190,000 clones, roughly 80% of which are singletons. Details on this clone: Its antigen is not identified.

The J gene is TRBJ2-7, the V gene TRBV4-2, with 7 positions matching TRBD1. Material: PBMCs. This sequence was found in a young man in good health and CMV-seropositive. The CDR3 DNA reads TGTGCCAGCAGCCAAGAGACCGGGACAGACGAGCAGTACTTC. Translating gives CASSQETGTDEQYF.